This T cell receptor beta chain comes out of a study of T cells after yellow fever vaccination. The wider study: Fractions low in cell number were prepared with SMART-Seq v4 Ultra Low Input.

Of note for this clonotype: Its antigen is not known.

As TCR cDNA was made by 5'RACE template switching, a universal primer site and UMIs were added. TCRdb independently ran MiXCR on the 5' RACE reads; one entry per CDR3 protein. The data show about 210,000 distinct CDR3 sequences, roughly 3% seen once. CDR1 SEHNR and CDR2 FQNEAQ come from the germline V gene (reference sequence). V was pared by 2 bases and J by 1 base, with 8 bases between. The CDR3 is made up of 14 amino acids. Study findings and constraints: It was a small share of clonotypes that appeared in both CD4 and CD8 compartments.

The V call is TRBV7-9, the J call TRBJ1-1; D is perhaps TRBD1 (5 bases). The material sequenced was CD4+ T cells sorted from PBMCs, taken 10 days after the yellow fever booster vaccination. The clonotype was recovered from a man between 18 and 29 years old who received the YFV17D yellow fever vaccine. The CDR3 nucleotides are TGTGCCAGCAGCTTAATGGGGGAGAACACTGAAGCTTTCTTT. Residues: CASSLMGENTEAFF. Using reference TRBV7-9 and TRBJ1-1 for the parts outside the CDR3, the full variable domain is DTGVSQNPRHKITKRGQNVTFRCDPISEHNRLYWYRQTLGQGPEFLTYFQNEAQLEKSRLLSDRFSAERPKGSFSTLEIQRTEQGDSAMYLCASSLMGENTEAFFGQGTRLTVV.